Listed here are 27 T cell receptor beta chains from one sample, sequenced in a study of CD8 T cells in Susac syndrome. Random hexamers were used to reverse transcribe about 0.5 to 1 ug of RNA. TCRdb itself ran the immunoSEQ multiplex PCR reads through MiXCR, one entry per CDR3 protein. This table holds some 300,000 distinct CDR3 sequences, 85% found once. Material: CD8+ T cells from PBMCs. The receptor set was obtained from a human donor with multiple sclerosis.

This chain joins TRBV7-9 and TRBJ2-1, with D possibly TRBD1 on 5 matching bases. Trimming left V 1 base short and J 7 bases short, with 11 bases between. This CDR3 is built from 14 residues. From germline, CDR1 is SEHNR and CDR2 FQNEAQ (reference sequence). The CDR3 sequence is CASSLGQPTNEQFF. In DNA form, the CDR3 reads TGTGCCAGCAGCTTAGGACAGCCTACTAATGAGCAGTTCTTC.

This chain uses TRBV7-6 with TRBJ2-7; 7 nucleotides match TRBD1. With V trimmed by 5 bases and J by 2 bases, 6 bases remained unmatched. The length of the CDR3 is 14 residues. CDR1 SGHVS and CDR2 FNYEAQ come from the germline V gene. CDR3 DNA sequence: TGTGCCAGCAGCCAGCCAGGGACAGCCTACGAGCAGTACTTC. Amino acid sequence: CASSQPGTAYEQYF.

The chain uses TRBV18 and TRBJ2-7, with TRBD1 matching 10 bases. The CDR3 extends over 14 amino acids. Germline V lookup: CDR1 KGHSH, CDR2 LQKENI. Trimming removed 6 bases from V and 3 bases from J; junction bases left unmatched: 5. This chain's CDR3 is CASSLGQGDYEQYF. CDR3 nucleotide sequence: TGTGCCAGCTCCCTCGGACAGGGGGACTACGAGCAGTACTTC.

The gene calls are TRBV12-3 or TRBV12-4 and TRBJ1-1; D remains unclear. The CDR3 consists of 14 residues. Trimming took off 3 bases at V and 3 bases at J, with 11 bases between the two ends. This CDR3 reads CASSLTDGYTEAFF. As DNA, the CDR3 is TGTGCCAGCAGTTTGACCGACGGTTACACTGAAGCTTTCTTT.

The V gene is TRBV30, the J gene TRBJ2-7, with 11 bases that match TRBD1. J lost 5 bases, V lost 1 base, and 4 bases had no gene match. The CDR3 runs 14 residues. Germline V CDR1 and CDR2: GTSNPN, SVGIG (reference sequence). As DNA, the CDR3 is TGTGCCTGGAGTGCCGGGACAGGGGGGAACGAGCAGTACTTC. Translating it yields CAWSAGTGGNEQYF.

This clonotype was seen a few times. This chain uses TRBV27 with TRBJ2-7; no clear D gene. The CDR3 loop spans 14 amino acids. Trimming stripped 3 bases from V and 1 base from J, with 10 bases between. Per germline, CDR1 MNHEY and CDR2 SMNVEV (reference sequence). Here the CDR3 DNA reads TGTGCCAGCAGTTTGTCGCGTTCTTCCTACGAGCAGTACTTC. It codes for CASSLSRSSYEQYF.

This chain joins TRBV5-4 and TRBJ2-3, with 10 nucleotides matching TRBD2. The V gene's germline CDR1 is SGHNT and CDR2 YYREEE (reference sequence). The CDR3 length is 17 residues. The junction had 13 bases not matched to a gene; V was cut back by 3 bases and J by 6 bases. This CDR3 reads CASSSWEASGSSDTQYF. The DNA for the CDR3 is TGTGCCAGCAGCTCATGGGAGGCTAGCGGGAGTTCTGATACGCAGTATTTT.

This clonotype was recorded a few times. The J gene is TRBJ2-5, the V gene TRBV6-5; TRBD2 matches 10 bases. The V and J ends lost 4 bases and 4 bases, in that order; junction bases with no gene match: 6. The CDR3 has 15 amino acids. Germline V lookup: CDR1 MNHEY, CDR2 SVGAGI. The CDR3 loop is CASSFTSGTGETQYF. The CDR3 nucleotides are TGTGCCAGCAGTTTCACTAGCGGGACCGGAGAGACCCAGTACTTC.

The chain links TRBV28 to TRBJ2-6; 9 bases are a match to TRBD1. This CDR3 is 16 amino acids long. The germline V gene encodes CDR1 MDHEN and CDR2 SYDVKM. V was clipped by 5 bases and J by 8 bases; unmatched bases: 10. The CDR3 protein is CASSARQGVRTNVLTF. The CDR3 region has the DNA TGTGCCAGCAGTGCCCGACAGGGGGTAAGGACCAACGTCCTGACTTTC.

Only one count was recorded for this clonotype. This sequence joins TRBV7-4 and TRBJ1-2; D might be TRBD1 (5 bases). CDR3 length equals 14 residues. Germline loops: CDR1 SGHVT, CDR2 SQSDAQ. V was pared by 4 bases and J by 8 bases, with 17 bases between. The CDR3 spells CASSSSASGGGYTF. Written as DNA, the CDR3 is TGTGCCAGCAGCTCCTCCGCCTCGGGGGGGGGCTACACCTTC.

Only one count was recorded for this clonotype. V and J are TRBV3-1 and TRBJ2-6; D not certain. Germline-derived CDR1 and CDR2 are LGHDT and YNNKEL (reference sequence). The V gene lost 1 base and the J gene lost 0 bases, with 13 bases spanning the gap. The CDR3 covers 18 residues. The CDR3 loop is CASSQVTWTSSGANVLTF. The CDR3 DNA reads TGTGCCAGCAGCCAAGTTACATGGACCTCCTCTGGGGCCAACGTCCTGACTTTC.

The chain employs TRBV28 and TRBJ2-3; D unclear. Trimming shortened V by 2 bases and J by 6 bases, and 15 bases separated the two germline ends. CDR1 is MDHEN, CDR2 SYDVKM, per germline. The CDR3 is 15 residues long. CDR3 nucleotide sequence: TGTGCCAGCAGTTTAGGGGTCGCCGTCACGGATACGCAGTATTTT. Its translation is CASSLGVAVTDTQYF.

In this sample, this clonotype turned up once. V and J are TRBV15 and TRBJ1-5; 7 bases map to TRBD1. This CDR3 region has 13 residues. The V and J ends lost 5 bases and 5 bases, in that order; junction bases with no gene match: 3. Germline-derived CDR1 and CDR2 are LNHNV and YYDKDF (reference sequence). The DNA for the CDR3 is TGTGCCACCAGCGAGGGGGCGGATCAGCCCCAGCATTTT. Protein sequence: CATSEGADQPQHF.

The V call is TRBV9, the J call TRBJ2-2; D may be TRBD2 (5 bases). The V end lost 0 bases, the J end lost 1 base, and 7 bases lay between the germline ends. This CDR3 contains 15 residues. Germline CDR1 and CDR2: SGDLS and YYNGEE. CDR3 sequence (DNA): TGTGCCAGCAGCGTAGCGGGAATGAACACCGGGGAGCTGTTTTTT. It translates to CASSVAGMNTGELFF.

The V gene is TRBV24-1, the J gene TRBJ2-7; TRBD2 matches at 7 bases. The V segment lost 6 bases and the J segment 4 bases; nucleotides outside the gene matches: 11. This CDR3 contains 15 residues. The germline V gene encodes CDR1 KGHDR and CDR2 SFDVKD. CDR3 sequence reads: CATSNTGEGCYEQYF. The DNA of the CDR3 is TGTGCCACCAGTAATACGGGGGAGGGATGTTACGAGCAGTACTTC.

The chain links TRBV27 to TRBJ1-2; D unclear. CDR3 size: 13 residues. Trimming removed 3 bases at V and 2 bases at J, with 7 bases between. The V gene's germline CDR1 is MNHEY and CDR2 SMNVEV (reference sequence). The CDR3 spells CASSFQANYGYTF. The CDR3 region has the DNA TGTGCCAGCAGTTTTCAAGCGAACTATGGCTACACCTTC.

The J gene is TRBJ2-7, the V gene TRBV11-2; 8 bases are shared with TRBD2. The CDR3 has 14 residues. V trimming: 6 bases; J trimming: 0 bases; junction bases outside the gene matches: 4. Germline assignment: CDR1 SGHAT and CDR2 FQNNGV. This CDR3 is CASRRGASSYEQYF. CDR3 DNA: TGTGCCAGCAGGCGGGGGGCTAGCTCCTACGAGCAGTACTTC.

CDR3 in DNA: TGTGCCAGTAGCCCCCTGGGGGGGGGCGCGGGCACTGAAGCTTTCTTT. It encodes CASSPLGGGAGTEAFF. The rearrangement joins TRBV19 to TRBJ1-1, with D possibly matching TRBD1 (6 bases). The CDR3 contains 16 residues. Looked up from germline, CDR1 is LNHDA and CDR2 is SQIVND (reference sequence). Deletions cut 6 bases from V and 4 bases from J, with 21 bases between.

This rearrangement joins TRBV12-5 to TRBJ1-1, with 7 bases aligning to TRBD1. CDR1 is LGHNT and CDR2 is FRNRAP in the germline V gene. J gave up 4 bases and V 6 bases, and 8 bases lay outside the gene matches. This CDR3 region has 14 residues. The chain's CDR3 is CASGQGVEGTEAFF. Here the CDR3 DNA reads TGTGCTAGTGGCCAGGGGGTTGAGGGCACTGAAGCTTTCTTT.

V and J are TRBV3-1 and TRBJ2-7; D is possibly TRBD2 (6 bases). The germline CDR1 and CDR2 sequences are LGHDT and YNNKEL (reference sequence). The CDR3 length is 16 residues. The V and J ends lost 0 bases and 1 base respectively, with 13 bases between them. CDR3 bases: TGTGCCAGCAGCCAAGATCCCCCGGGAGAGTCCTACGAGCAGTACTTC. This codes for CASSQDPPGESYEQYF.

This chain joins TRBV7-9 and TRBJ2-7; D remains unclear. Trimming stripped 1 base from V and 4 bases from J, with 8 bases between. In germline, CDR1 is SEHNR, CDR2 FQNEAQ (reference sequence). This CDR3 contains 13 residues. In nucleotides, the CDR3 is TGTGCCAGCAGCTTAGAGCTGAGTTACGAGCAGTACTTC. Translating it yields CASSLELSYEQYF.

The chain is built from TRBV7-9 and TRBJ2-7, with 13 bases fitting TRBD2. Germline CDR1 and CDR2: SEHNR and FQNEAQ (reference sequence). The CDR3 runs to 16 residues. Trimming removed 5 bases from V and 6 bases from J; junction bases left unmatched: 10. The DNA of the CDR3 is TGTGCCAGCAGCCCGGTAGGACTAGCGGGAGCAGCCGAGCAGTACTTC. Translation gives CASSPVGLAGAAEQYF.

The rearrangement uses TRBV28 and TRBJ2-2; the match to TRBD2 covers 7 bases. The CDR3 extends over 15 amino acids. Per the germline V gene, CDR1 is MDHEN and CDR2 is SYDVKM. V lost 3 bases and J lost 1; bases outside the gene matches: 2. The DNA of the CDR3 is TGTGCCAGCAGTTTCCCTAGCGGGAACACCGGGGAGCTGTTTTTT. It codes for CASSFPSGNTGELFF. Full variable domain (missing parts from reference TRBV28 and TRBJ2-2): DVKVTQSSRYLVKRTGEKVFLECVQDMDHENMFWYRQDPGLGLRLIYFSYDVKMKEKGDIPEGYSVSREKKERFSLILESASTNQTSMYLCASSFPSGNTGELFFGEGSRLTVL.

This chain connects TRBV28 to TRBJ2-3, with 9 bases aligning to TRBD2. The CDR3 has 12 amino acids. Losses at the gene ends were 3 bases for V and 10 bases for J; bases not matched to a gene: 2. CDR1 is MDHEN and CDR2 is SYDVKM in the germline V gene. This CDR3 is CASSLREGPQYF. The CDR3 DNA is TGTGCCAGCAGTTTGCGGGAGGGCCCGCAGTATTTT.

J is TRBJ2-1 and V is TRBV9, with D maybe TRBD2 (5 bases). Germline V gene lookup returns CDR1 SGDLS and CDR2 YYNGEE. The CDR3 loop spans 16 amino acids. V was pared by 2 bases and J by 1 base, with 13 bases between. CDR3 residues: CASSVEWRLSYNEQFF. DNA for the CDR3: TGTGCCAGCAGCGTCGAGTGGAGGCTGTCCTACAATGAGCAGTTCTTC.

V gene TRBV12-3 or TRBV12-4 combines with J gene TRBJ1-2; a weak D match, TRBD1 (6 bases). This CDR3 region has 15 residues. V lost 3 bases, J lost 4 bases, and 15 bases lay in between. The CDR3 DNA reads as TGTGCCAGCAGTTTGGGTACAGGGATCGCCTATGGCTACACCTTC. Translation: CASSLGTGIAYGYTF.

The chain combines TRBV20-1 with TRBJ2-6, with 8 bases lining up with TRBD1. Germline assignment: CDR1 DFQATT and CDR2 SNEGSKA (reference sequence). The CDR3 is 17 residues long. J was trimmed by 2 bases and V by 1 base; bases with no gene match: 7. The DNA of the CDR3 is TGCAGTGCTAGAGGAACAGGGGGATATGCTGGGGCCAACGTCCTGACTTTC. This sequence encodes CSARGTGGYAGANVLTF.